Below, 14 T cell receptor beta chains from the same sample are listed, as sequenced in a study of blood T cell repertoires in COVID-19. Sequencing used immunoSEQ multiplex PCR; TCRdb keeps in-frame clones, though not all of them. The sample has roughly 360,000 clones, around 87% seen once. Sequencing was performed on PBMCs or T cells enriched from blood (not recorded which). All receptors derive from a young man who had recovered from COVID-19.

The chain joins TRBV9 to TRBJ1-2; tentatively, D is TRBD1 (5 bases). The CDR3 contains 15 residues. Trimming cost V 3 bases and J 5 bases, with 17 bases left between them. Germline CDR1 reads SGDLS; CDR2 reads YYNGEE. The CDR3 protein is CASSGIVDGGYGYTF. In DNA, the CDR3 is TGTGCCAGCAGCGGGATAGTCGACGGGGGGTATGGCTACACCTTC.

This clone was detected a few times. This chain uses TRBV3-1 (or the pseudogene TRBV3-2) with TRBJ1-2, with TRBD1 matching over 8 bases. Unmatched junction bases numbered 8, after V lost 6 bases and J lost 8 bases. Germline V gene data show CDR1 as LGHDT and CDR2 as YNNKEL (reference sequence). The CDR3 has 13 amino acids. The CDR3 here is CASRLQGARGYTF. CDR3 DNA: TGTGCCAGCAGATTGCAGGGGGCGCGAGGCTACACCTTC.

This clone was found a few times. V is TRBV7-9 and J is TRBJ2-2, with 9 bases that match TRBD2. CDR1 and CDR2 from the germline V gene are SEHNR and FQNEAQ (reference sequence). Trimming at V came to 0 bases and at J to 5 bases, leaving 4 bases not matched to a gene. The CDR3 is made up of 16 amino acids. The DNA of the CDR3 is TGTGCCAGCAGCTTAGCTAGCGGGGGTTCTACCGGGGAGCTGTTTTTT. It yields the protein CASSLASGGSTGELFF.

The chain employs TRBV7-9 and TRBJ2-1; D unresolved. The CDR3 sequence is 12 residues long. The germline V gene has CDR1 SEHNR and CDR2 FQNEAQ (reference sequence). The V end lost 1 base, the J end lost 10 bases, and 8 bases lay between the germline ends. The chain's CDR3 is CASSLVSGEQFF. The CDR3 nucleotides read TGTGCCAGCAGCTTAGTGTCTGGCGAGCAGTTCTTC.

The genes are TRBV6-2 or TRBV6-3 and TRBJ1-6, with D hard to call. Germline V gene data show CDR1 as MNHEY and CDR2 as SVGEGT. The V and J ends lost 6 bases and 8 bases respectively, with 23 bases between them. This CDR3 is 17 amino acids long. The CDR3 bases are TGTGCCAGCAGCGACATCGGATTGGCAGGCTCTTATTCACCCCTCCACTTT. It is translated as CASSDIGLAGSYSPLHF.

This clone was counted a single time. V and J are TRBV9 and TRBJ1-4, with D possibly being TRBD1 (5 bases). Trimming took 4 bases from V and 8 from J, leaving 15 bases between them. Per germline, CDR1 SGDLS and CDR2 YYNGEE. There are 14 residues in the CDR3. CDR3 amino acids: CASSNGGRTEKLFF. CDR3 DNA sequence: TGTGCCAGCAGCAACGGGGGTCGTACCGAAAAACTGTTTTTT.

The CDR3: CASSRQGTEQYF. The CDR3 nucleotides are TGTGCCAGCAGTCGTCAGGGGACCGAGCAGTACTTC. The rearrangement links TRBV7-9 to TRBJ2-7; D is perhaps TRBD1 (6 bases). The CDR3 sequence is 12 residues long. The germline V gene encodes CDR1 SEHNR and CDR2 FQNEAQ (reference sequence). Trimming shortened V by 6 bases and J by 6 bases, and 12 bases separated the two germline ends.

In DNA, the CDR3 is TGTGCCATCAGTGATGGGCAGGACTATGGCTACACCTTC. Protein sequence: CAISDGQDYGYTF. V and J are TRBV10-3 and TRBJ1-2, with D unclear. The CDR3 contains 13 residues. Trimming removed 3 bases from V and 3 bases from J, with 8 bases in between. Per the germline V gene, CDR1 is ENHRY and CDR2 is SYGVKD.

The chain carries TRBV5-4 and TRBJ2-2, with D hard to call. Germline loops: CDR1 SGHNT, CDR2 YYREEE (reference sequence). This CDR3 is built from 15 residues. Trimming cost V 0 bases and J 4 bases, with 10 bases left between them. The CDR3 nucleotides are TGTGCCAGCAGCTTGGCCCGTGGCGGCACCGGGGAGCTGTTTTTT. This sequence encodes CASSLARGGTGELFF.

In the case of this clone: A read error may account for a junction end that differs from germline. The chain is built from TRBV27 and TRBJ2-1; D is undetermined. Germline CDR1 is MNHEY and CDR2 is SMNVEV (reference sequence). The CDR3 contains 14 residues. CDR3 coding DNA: TGTGCCAGCAGTTTAAGTAGCTCCAACAATGAGCAGTTCTTC. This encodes CASSLSSSNNEQFF.

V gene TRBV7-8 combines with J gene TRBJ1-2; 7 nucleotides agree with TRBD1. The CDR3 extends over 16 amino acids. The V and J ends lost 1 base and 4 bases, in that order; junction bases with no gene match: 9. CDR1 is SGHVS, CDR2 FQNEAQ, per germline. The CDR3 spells CASSLEGVGGTYGYTF. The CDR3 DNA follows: TGTGCCAGCAGCTTAGAAGGGGTAGGGGGCACCTATGGCTACACCTTC.

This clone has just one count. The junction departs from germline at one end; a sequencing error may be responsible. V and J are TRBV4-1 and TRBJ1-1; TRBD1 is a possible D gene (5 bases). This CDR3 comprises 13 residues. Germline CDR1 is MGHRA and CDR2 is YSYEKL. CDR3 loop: CASSQDPSWGVIF. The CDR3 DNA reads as TGCGCCAGCAGCCAAGACCCCTCGTGGGGGGTGATCTTT.

CDR3 residues: CASSQEDRGQETQYF. Written as DNA, the CDR3 is TGTGCCAGCAGCCAGGAAGACAGGGGGCAAGAGACCCAGTACTTC. The genes are TRBV4-2 and TRBJ2-5; 9 bases map to TRBD1. The CDR3 runs to 15 residues. The germline CDR1 and CDR2 sequences are LGHNA and YNFKEQ. After removal of 3 bases from V and 2 bases from J, the junction contained 4 bases not matched to a gene.

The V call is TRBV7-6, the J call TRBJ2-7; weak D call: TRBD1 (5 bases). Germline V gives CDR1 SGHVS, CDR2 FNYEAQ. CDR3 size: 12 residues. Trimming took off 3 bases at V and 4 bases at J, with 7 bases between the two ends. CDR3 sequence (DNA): TGTGCCAGCAGCTTCGCAGGGTACGAGCAGTACTTC. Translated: CASSFAGYEQYF.